The 21 T cell receptor beta chains given below trace back to one sample, sequenced in a study of blood T cell repertoires in COVID-19. The method was immunoSEQ multiplex PCR; TCRdb's version includes in-frame clones alone and lacks a portion of them. The sample records about 260,000 clones, approximately 90% being singletons. Material: PBMCs or T cells enriched from blood (not recorded which). The receptors shown here come from a man aged 50-60 years who had been exposed to COVID-19.

This clone was observed a single time. This CDR3 reads CASASGVKETQYF. CDR3 DNA: TGTGCCAGCGCATCGGGGGTGAAGGAGACCCAGTACTTC. This chain uses TRBV18 with TRBJ2-5; maybe TRBD2 (6 bases). With 8 bases removed from V and 5 bases from J, the gap between germline ends came to 15 bases. CDR1 KGHSH and CDR2 LQKENI come from the germline V gene. This CDR3 spans 13 amino acids.

J is TRBJ2-3 and V is TRBV18; 9 bases are shared with TRBD2. Germline values: CDR1 KGHSH, CDR2 LQKENI. V lost 2 bases to trimming and J lost 1 base; unmatched junction nucleotides: 7. The CDR3 is 17 amino acids. CDR3 in amino acids: CASSPDILAGGTDTQYF. CDR3 DNA: TGTGCCAGCTCACCAGATATTTTAGCGGGGGGCACAGATACGCAGTATTTT.

The genes are TRBV12-5 and TRBJ2-1; possibly TRBD2 for D (5 bases). CDR1 and CDR2 (germline): LGHNT, FRNRAP. Trimming shortened V by 6 bases and J by 6 bases, and 18 bases separated the two germline ends. The length of the CDR3 is 15 residues. CDR3 coding DNA: TGTGCTAGTGGCCAACCCGGCGGGCAAGCCAATGAGCAGTTCTTC. It translates to CASGQPGGQANEQFF.

Here the CDR3 reads CASSPSADFFRNTEAFF. The CDR3 DNA is TGTGCCAGCTCCCCCTCGGCGGATTTCTTTAGGAACACTGAAGCTTTCTTT. The chain links TRBV18 to TRBJ1-1, with D unclear. Germline CDR1 reads KGHSH; CDR2 reads LQKENI. The CDR3 spans 17 residues. The ends were cut back, 6 bases at V and 1 base at J, with 21 bases in the middle. The full variable domain, completed using reference TRBV18 and TRBJ1-1, is NAGVMQNPRHLVRRRGQEARLRCSPMKGHSHVYWYRQLPEEGLKFMVYLQKENIIDESGMPKERFSAEFPKEGPSILRIQQVVRGDSAAYFCASSPSADFFRNTEAFFGQGTRLTVV.

This chain uses TRBV7-2 with TRBJ1-2, with 8 bases fitting TRBD1. CDR1 and CDR2 (germline): SGHTA, FQGNSA. The CDR3 totals 13 residues. V was pared by 7 bases and J by 6 bases, with 7 bases of the junction left unmatched. The chain's CDR3 is CASTPNRGDGYTF. CDR3 nucleotide sequence: TGTGCCAGCACCCCGAACAGGGGGGATGGCTACACCTTC.

The V call is TRBV24-1, the J call TRBJ2-4; tentative D call: TRBD2 (6 bases). Trimming took 2 bases from V and 0 from J, leaving 34 bases between them. This CDR3 contains 24 residues. CDR1 is KGHDR, CDR2 SFDVKD, per germline. The CDR3 spells CATSDSKFPTGLRGSASAKNIQYF. The CDR3, as DNA: TGTGCCACCAGTGATTCCAAATTCCCGACGGGACTCCGGGGGTCCGCCTCAGCCAAAAACATTCAGTACTTC.

The chain combines TRBV5-6 with TRBJ2-1, with 7 bases lining up with TRBD2. The CDR3 extends over 15 amino acids. With V trimmed by 2 bases and J by 0 bases, 2 bases remained unmatched. Germline CDR1 reads SGHDT; CDR2 reads YYEEEE. The CDR3 DNA is TGTGCCAGCAGCTTACTAGCGACCTCCTACAATGAGCAGTTCTTC. Its translation is CASSLLATSYNEQFF.

The V gene is TRBV11-2, the J gene TRBJ1-4, with D tentatively TRBD1 (5 bases). Germline V gene data show CDR1 as SGHAT and CDR2 as FQNNGV. CDR3 length: 13 amino acids. V lost 0 bases, J lost 11 bases, and 10 bases lay in between. The CDR3 loop reads CASSLDREVKLFF. The CDR3, as DNA: TGTGCCAGCAGCTTAGACAGGGAAGTGAAACTGTTTTTT.

This rearrangement joins TRBV2 to TRBJ1-5; D gene unclear. This CDR3 is 15 amino acids long. Trimming took 4 bases from V and 1 from J, leaving 11 bases between them. Germline CDR1 reads SNHLY; CDR2 reads FYNNEI. CDR3 in amino acids: CASSVSGTSNQPQHF. CDR3 bases: TGTGCCAGCAGTGTTTCAGGCACGAGCAATCAGCCCCAGCATTTT.

The genes are TRBV6-2 or TRBV6-3 and TRBJ1-5; weak D call: TRBD1 (5 bases). The CDR3 is 15 residues long. Trimming stripped 6 bases from V and 6 bases from J, with 18 bases between. In germline, CDR1 is MNHEY, CDR2 SVGEGT. The DNA of the CDR3 is TGTGCCAGCAGCTCCCCGGGGAGGGGAGGTCAGCCCCAGCATTTT. As protein: CASSSPGRGGQPQHF.

This sequence joins TRBV4-1 and TRBJ2-3; 7 bases are shared with TRBD1. This CDR3 is 18 amino acids long. Germline CDR1 is MGHRA and CDR2 is YSYEKL. After removal of 2 bases from V and 3 bases from J, the junction contained 14 bases not matched to a gene. The CDR3 region is CASSQSGLTTGLTDTQYF. The CDR3 nucleotides read TGCGCCAGCAGCCAATCCGGGTTAACGACAGGGCTGACAGATACGCAGTATTTT.

CDR3 loop: CASRTTGTVTIQYF. The CDR3 bases are TGTGCCAGCAGAACGACAGGGACGGTGACCATTCAGTACTTC. The chain recombines TRBV6-5 with TRBJ2-4; TRBD1 aligns across 7 bases. The CDR3 has 14 amino acids. V trimming: 6 bases; J trimming: 9 bases; junction bases outside the gene matches: 11. From germline, CDR1 is MNHEY and CDR2 SVGAGI.

This chain connects TRBV27 to TRBJ1-2; TRBD1 matches 8 bases. The junction had 10 bases not matched to a gene; V was cut back by 3 bases and J by 4 bases. The CDR3 contains 16 residues. Per germline, CDR1 MNHEY and CDR2 SMNVEV (reference sequence). The DNA for the CDR3 is TGTGCCAGCAGTTTCTATACATCAGGGGGCAGCTATGGCTACACCTTC. This translates into CASSFYTSGGSYGYTF.

The genes are TRBV27 and TRBJ2-2; D call uncertain. Per the germline V gene, CDR1 is MNHEY and CDR2 is SMNVEV (reference sequence). Trimming removed 5 bases at V and 0 bases at J, with 4 bases between. The CDR3 is 13 amino acids. In DNA form, the CDR3 reads TGTGCCAGCAGTCCCTCGAACACCGGGGAGCTGTTTTTT. It codes for CASSPSNTGELFF.

V and J are TRBV11-2 and TRBJ2-7; 7 nucleotides line up with TRBD2. Germline V gene sequence: CDR1 SGHAT, CDR2 FQNNGV. V shed 3 bases, J shed 6 bases, and the junction held 8 bases outside the gene matches. The CDR3 runs to 14 residues. DNA of the CDR3: TGTGCCAGCAGCTTCAGTGCAGGGAGGGGCGAGCAGTACTTC. Translating it yields CASSFSAGRGEQYF.

This clone was seen once. The chain links TRBV10-3 to TRBJ1-2; 9 positions agree with TRBD1. Germline trimming cut 7 bases from V and 4 bases from J; bases unmatched to any gene: 13. Germline CDR1 is ENHRY and CDR2 is SYGVKD. CDR3 length equals 16 residues. CDR3 protein: CAITSGTGIRGYGYTF. DNA for the CDR3: TGTGCCATCACATCCGGGACAGGGATCAGAGGCTATGGCTACACCTTC.

This chain uses TRBV4-2 with TRBJ1-1; a weak D match, TRBD1 (6 bases). CDR3 size: 21 residues. Per the germline V gene, CDR1 is LGHNA and CDR2 is YNFKEQ. V lost 1 base, J lost 0 bases, and 27 bases lay in between. In DNA form, the CDR3 reads TGTGCCAGCAGCCAAGTTGGGCTGGGGGCCCGTTTCCGGAGCTTGAACACTGAAGCTTTCTTT. The encoded protein is CASSQVGLGARFRSLNTEAFF.

CDR3 protein: CASRRGRDNSPLHF. The CDR3 nucleotides read TGTGCCAGCAGGCGGGGCAGGGATAATTCACCCCTCCACTTT. The V call is TRBV11-2, the J call TRBJ1-6; maybe TRBD1 (5 bases). The CDR3 sequence is 14 residues long. The germline V gene has CDR1 SGHAT and CDR2 FQNNGV. Deletions cut 6 bases from V and 5 bases from J, with 11 bases between.

The rearrangement links TRBV19 to TRBJ1-5, with a weak D call TRBD1 (6 bases). Germline-derived CDR1 and CDR2 are LNHDA and SQIVND (reference sequence). This CDR3 has 13 amino acids. V lost 7 bases to trimming and J lost 2 bases, with 9 bases between them. Here the CDR3 DNA reads TGTGCCAGTACTAGGACAGGCAATCAGCCCCAGCATTTT. Translating it yields CASTRTGNQPQHF.

This CDR3 reads CASSLTRDRVAGELFF. The CDR3 coding sequence is TGTGCCAGCAGCTTAACCCGGGACAGGGTGGCCGGGGAGCTGTTTTTT. The chain couples TRBV7-3 to TRBJ2-2; 9 bases fit TRBD1. The CDR3 loop spans 16 amino acids. The germline V gene has CDR1 SGHTA and CDR2 FQGTGA. J lost 6 bases, V lost 0 bases, and 5 bases had no gene match.

The chain uses TRBV7-2 and TRBJ1-6; 8 bases fit TRBD1. CDR3 length: 16 residues. V shed 1 base and J 4 bases; nucleotides not matched to a gene: 3. CDR1 is SGHTA and CDR2 is FQGNSA in the germline V gene. The CDR3, as DNA: TGTGCCAGCAGCTTAGGAGGGACAGGTTATAATTCACCCCTCCACTTT. This sequence encodes CASSLGGTGYNSPLHF.